This T cell receptor (beta chain) comes out of a study of cytomegalovirus exposure and HLA in healthy donors. On the study more broadly: An early data release held around 80 million unique TCRs from HLA-typed donors. Points from the study as a whole: Clonal expansion, a later analysis showed, was greater in HLA-associated TCR beta chains than in equally common others. The study designated about 160 TCR beta chains cytomegalovirus-associated.

Worth noting for this clone: Antigen unknown.

This CDR3 comprises 15 residues. CDR1 is MNHNS, CDR2 SASEGT, per germline. The germline V and J ends were trimmed by 10 bases and 3 bases, with 21 bases remaining between them. The study ran its PCR with 60 Vbeta and 13 Jbeta primers. The assay was immunoSEQ multiplex PCR, and TCRdb's table has in-frame clones only and misses some. The top ten clones hold under 4% of a sample with about 110,000 clones, 69% of them seen once. This receptor was obtained from a man aged 25-45 years in good health and CMV-seronegative. What was sequenced was PBMCs. The chain combines TRBV6-1 with TRBJ1-1, with D maybe TRBD1 (5 bases). CDR3 coding DNA: TGTGCCACCACACCCTGGGCGGGGGTACACACTGAAGCTTTCTTT. It yields the protein CATTPWAGVHTEAFF.